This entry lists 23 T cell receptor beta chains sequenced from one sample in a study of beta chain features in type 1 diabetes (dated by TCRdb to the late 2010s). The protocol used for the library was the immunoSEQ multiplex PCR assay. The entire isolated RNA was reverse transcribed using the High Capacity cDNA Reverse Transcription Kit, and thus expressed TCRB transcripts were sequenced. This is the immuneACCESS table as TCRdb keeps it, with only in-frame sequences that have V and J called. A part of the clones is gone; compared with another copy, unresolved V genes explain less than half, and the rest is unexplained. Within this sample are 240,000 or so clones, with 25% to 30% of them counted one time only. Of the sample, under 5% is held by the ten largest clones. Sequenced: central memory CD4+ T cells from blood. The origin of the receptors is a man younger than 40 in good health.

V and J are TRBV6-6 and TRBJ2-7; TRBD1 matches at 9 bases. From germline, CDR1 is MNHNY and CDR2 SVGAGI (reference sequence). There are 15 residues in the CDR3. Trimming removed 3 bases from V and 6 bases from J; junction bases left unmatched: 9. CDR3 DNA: TGTGCCAGCAGTTATGCCGCCGGGACAGGGTCCGAGCAGTACTTC. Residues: CASSYAAGTGSEQYF.

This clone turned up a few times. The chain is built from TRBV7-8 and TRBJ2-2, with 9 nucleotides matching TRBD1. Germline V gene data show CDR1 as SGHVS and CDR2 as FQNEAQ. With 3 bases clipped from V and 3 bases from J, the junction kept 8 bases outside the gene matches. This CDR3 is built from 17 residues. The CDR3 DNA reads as TGTGCCAGCAGCTTTTCTGTTAGGACAGGGGACACCGGGGAGCTGTTTTTT. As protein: CASSFSVRTGDTGELFF.

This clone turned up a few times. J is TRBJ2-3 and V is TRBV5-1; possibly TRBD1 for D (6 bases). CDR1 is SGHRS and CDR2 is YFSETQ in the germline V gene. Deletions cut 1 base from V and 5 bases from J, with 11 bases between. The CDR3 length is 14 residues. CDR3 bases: TGCGCCAGCAGCTTGAAACAGGGAAGAGATACGCAGTATTTT. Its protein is CASSLKQGRDTQYF. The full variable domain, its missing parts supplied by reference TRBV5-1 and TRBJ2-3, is KAGVTQTPRYLIKTRGQQVTLSCSPISGHRSVSWYQQTPGQGLQFLFEYFSETQRNKGNFPGRFSGRQFSNSRSEMNVSTLELGDSALYLCASSLKQGRDTQYFGPGTRLTVL.

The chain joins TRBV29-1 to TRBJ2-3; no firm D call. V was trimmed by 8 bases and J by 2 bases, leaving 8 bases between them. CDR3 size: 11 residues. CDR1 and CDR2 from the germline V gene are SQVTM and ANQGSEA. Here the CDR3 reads CSLAVTDTQYF. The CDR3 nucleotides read TGCAGCCTTGCGGTCACAGATACGCAGTATTTT.

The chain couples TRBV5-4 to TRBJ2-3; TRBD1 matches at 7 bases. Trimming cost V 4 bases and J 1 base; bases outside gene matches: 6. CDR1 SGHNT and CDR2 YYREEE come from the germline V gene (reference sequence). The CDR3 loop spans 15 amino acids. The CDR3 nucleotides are TGTGCCAGCAGCCCCGACAGGGCCGGCACAGATACGCAGTATTTT. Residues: CASSPDRAGTDTQYF. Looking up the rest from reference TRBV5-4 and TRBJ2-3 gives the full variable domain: ETGVTQSPTHLIKTRGQQVTLRCSSQSGHNTVSWYQQALGQGPQFIFQYYREEENGRGNFPPRFSGLQFPNYSSELNVNALELDDSALYLCASSPDRAGTDTQYFGPGTRLTVL.

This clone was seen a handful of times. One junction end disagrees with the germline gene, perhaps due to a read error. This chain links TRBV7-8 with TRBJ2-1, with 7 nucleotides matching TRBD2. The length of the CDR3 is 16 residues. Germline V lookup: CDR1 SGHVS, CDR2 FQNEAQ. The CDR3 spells CASSLAGGRSFNEQFF. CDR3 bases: TGTGCCAGCAGCTTAGCCGGCGGGAGATCCTTCAATGAGCAGTTCTTC.

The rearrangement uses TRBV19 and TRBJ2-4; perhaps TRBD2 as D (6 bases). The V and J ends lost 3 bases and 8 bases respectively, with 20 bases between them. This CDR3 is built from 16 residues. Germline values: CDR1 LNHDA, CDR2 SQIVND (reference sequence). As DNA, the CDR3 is TGTGCCAGTAGTATGGAGGGGCGCGGACGACCGGACATTCAGTACTTC. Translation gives CASSMEGRGRPDIQYF.

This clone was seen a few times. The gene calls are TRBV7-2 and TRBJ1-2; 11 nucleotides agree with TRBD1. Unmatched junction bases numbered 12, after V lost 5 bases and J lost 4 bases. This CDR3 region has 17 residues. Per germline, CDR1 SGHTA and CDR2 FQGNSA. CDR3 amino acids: CASSRTGQGATSYGYTF. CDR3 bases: TGTGCCAGCAGCCGCACCGGACAGGGGGCAACCTCCTATGGCTACACCTTC.

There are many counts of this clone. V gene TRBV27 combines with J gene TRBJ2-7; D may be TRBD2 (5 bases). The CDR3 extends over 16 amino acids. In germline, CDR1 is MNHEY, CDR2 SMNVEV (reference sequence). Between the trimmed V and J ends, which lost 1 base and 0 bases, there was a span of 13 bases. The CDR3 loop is CASSLYSFGSSYEQYF. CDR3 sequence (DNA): TGTGCCAGCAGTTTATACTCATTTGGGAGCTCCTACGAGCAGTACTTC.

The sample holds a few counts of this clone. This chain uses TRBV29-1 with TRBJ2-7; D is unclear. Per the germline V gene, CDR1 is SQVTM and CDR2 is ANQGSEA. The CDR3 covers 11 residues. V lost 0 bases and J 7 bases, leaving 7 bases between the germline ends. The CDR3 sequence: CSVEDALEQYF. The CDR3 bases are TGCAGCGTTGAAGACGCATTAGAGCAGTACTTC.

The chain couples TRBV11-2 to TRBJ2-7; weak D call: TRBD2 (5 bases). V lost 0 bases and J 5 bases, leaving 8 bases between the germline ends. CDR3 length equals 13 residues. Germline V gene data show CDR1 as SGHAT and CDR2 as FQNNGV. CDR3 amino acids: CASSLDMRDEQYF. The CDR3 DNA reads TGTGCCAGCAGCTTAGATATGCGGGACGAGCAGTACTTC.

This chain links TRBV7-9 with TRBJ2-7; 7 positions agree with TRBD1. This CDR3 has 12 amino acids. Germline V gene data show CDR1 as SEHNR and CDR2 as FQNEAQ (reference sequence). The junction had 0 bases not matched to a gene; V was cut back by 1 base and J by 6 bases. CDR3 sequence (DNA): TGTGCCAGCAGCTTAGACAGGGGCGAGCAGTACTTC. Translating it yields CASSLDRGEQYF.

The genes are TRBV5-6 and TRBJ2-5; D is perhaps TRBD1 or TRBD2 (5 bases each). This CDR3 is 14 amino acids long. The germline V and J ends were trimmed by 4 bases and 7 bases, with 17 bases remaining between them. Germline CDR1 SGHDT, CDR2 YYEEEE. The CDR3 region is CASSPLTAAGTQYF. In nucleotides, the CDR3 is TGTGCCAGCAGCCCACTGACAGCTGCGGGGACCCAGTACTTC.

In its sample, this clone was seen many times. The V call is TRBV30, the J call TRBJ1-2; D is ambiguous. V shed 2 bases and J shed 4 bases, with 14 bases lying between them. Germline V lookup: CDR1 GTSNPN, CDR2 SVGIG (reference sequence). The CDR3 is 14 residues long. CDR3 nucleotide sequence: TGTGCCTGGAGTTCGACCGCAGCCGGCTATGGCTACACCTTC. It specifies CAWSSTAAGYGYTF. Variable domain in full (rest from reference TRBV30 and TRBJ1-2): SQTIHQWPATLVQPVGSPLSLECTVEGTSNPNLYWYRQAAGRGLQLLFYSVGIGQISSEVPQNLSASRPQDRQFILSSKKLLLSDSGFYLCAWSSTAAGYGYTFGSGTRLTVV.

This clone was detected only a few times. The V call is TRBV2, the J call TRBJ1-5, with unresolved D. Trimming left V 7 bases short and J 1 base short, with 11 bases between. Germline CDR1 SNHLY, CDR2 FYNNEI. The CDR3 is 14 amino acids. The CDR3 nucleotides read TGTGCCAGCAATCAACAAAACAGCAATCAGCCCCAGCATTTT. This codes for CASNQQNSNQPQHF.

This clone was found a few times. CDR3 nucleotide sequence: TGCGCCAGCAGCTCCGGGGCGGTCTACGAGCAGTACTTC. It yields the protein CASSSGAVYEQYF. The chain has TRBV5-1 and TRBJ2-7; either TRBD1 or TRBD2 may supply D (5 bases each). There are 13 residues in the CDR3. The V end lost 3 bases, the J end lost 3 bases, and 10 bases lay between the germline ends. Germline CDR1 and CDR2: SGHRS and YFSETQ.

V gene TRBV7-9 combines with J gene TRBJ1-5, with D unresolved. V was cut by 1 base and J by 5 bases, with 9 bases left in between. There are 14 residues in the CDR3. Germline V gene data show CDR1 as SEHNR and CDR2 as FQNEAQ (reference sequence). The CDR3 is CASSLGVGYQPQHF. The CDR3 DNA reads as TGTGCCAGCAGCTTAGGGGTGGGATATCAGCCCCAGCATTTT. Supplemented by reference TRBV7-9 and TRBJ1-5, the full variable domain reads DTGVSQNPRHKITKRGQNVTFRCDPISEHNRLYWYRQTLGQGPEFLTYFQNEAQLEKSRLLSDRFSAERPKGSFSTLEIQRTEQGDSAMYLCASSLGVGYQPQHFGDGTRLSIL.

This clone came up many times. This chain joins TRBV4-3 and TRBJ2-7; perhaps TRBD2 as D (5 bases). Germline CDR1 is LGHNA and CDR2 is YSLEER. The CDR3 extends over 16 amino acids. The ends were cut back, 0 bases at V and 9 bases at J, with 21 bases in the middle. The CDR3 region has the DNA TGCGCCAGCAGCCAAGACGAAGCGGTACGTCGTCGTGGGCAGTACTTC. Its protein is CASSQDEAVRRRGQYF.

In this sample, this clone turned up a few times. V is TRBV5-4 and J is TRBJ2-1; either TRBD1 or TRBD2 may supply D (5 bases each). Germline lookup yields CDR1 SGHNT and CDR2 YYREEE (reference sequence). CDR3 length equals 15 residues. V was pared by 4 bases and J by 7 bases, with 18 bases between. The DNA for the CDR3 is TGTGCCAGCAGCCCGGGACCCACATCGAGGAATGAGCAGTTCTTC. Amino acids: CASSPGPTSRNEQFF.

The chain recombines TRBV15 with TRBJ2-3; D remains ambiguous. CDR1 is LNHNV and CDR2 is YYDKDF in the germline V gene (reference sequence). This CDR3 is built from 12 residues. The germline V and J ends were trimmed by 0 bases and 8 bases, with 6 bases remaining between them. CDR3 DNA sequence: TGTGCCACCAGCAGAGAGGTCGGTACGCAGTATTTT. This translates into CATSREVGTQYF.

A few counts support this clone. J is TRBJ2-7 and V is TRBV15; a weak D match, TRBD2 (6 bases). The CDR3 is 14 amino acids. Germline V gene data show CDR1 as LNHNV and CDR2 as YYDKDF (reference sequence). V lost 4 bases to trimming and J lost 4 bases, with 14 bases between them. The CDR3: CATSISGGTYEQYF. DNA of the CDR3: TGTGCCACCAGCATTAGTGGCGGGACGTACGAGCAGTACTTC.

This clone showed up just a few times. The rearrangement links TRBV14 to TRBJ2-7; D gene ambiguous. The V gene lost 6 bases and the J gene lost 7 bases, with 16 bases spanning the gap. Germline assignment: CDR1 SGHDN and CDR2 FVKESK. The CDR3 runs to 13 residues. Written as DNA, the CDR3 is TGTGCCAGCAGTGGGCCTCGGCGGAGAGAGCAGTACTTC. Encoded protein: CASSGPRRREQYF.

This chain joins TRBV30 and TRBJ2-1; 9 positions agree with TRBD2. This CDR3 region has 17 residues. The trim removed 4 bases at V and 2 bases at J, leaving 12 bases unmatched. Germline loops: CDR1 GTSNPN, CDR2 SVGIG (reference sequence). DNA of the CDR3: TGTGCCTGGAAGGGCCAATTGGCGGGAGGGCCCTACAATGAGCAGTTCTTC. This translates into CAWKGQLAGGPYNEQFF.